These T cell receptor beta chains were read from a single sample in a study of blood T cell repertoires in COVID-19. Profiling relied on immunoSEQ multiplex PCR, and the TCRdb table lists in-frame clones only, not all of them. In the table there are roughly 250,000 clones, around 82% of which are singletons. Sequencing was done on a sample of peripheral blood. The receptors shown here come from a woman over 75 with active or convalescent COVID-19. Each CDR3 is given with its conserved first and last residue.

>TRBV6-5
CASSPHSYEQYF
>TRBV5-4
CASSSGRQAGETQYF
>TRBV20-1
CSASPGIEKLFF
>TRBV29-1
CSVQSGRSTDTQYF
>TRBV7-9
CASSFGERTEAFF
>TRBV20-1
CSASVGALDTEAFF
>TRBV19
CASNQDRGHGYTF
>TRBV5-1
CASSFHTGDYGYTF
>TRBV6-5
CAINRGDTEAFF
>TRBV5-1
CASSLDGQLHTDTQYF
>TRBV10-3
CAISERGGADGYTF
>TRBV13
CASSSRGLQPQHF
>TRBV15
CATSPGNGNQETQYF
>TRBV6-1
CASSEGGRASGYF
>TRBV5-1
CASNLEAGGPAGELFF
>TRBV4-1
CASRASRGPHNEQFF
>TRBV7-8
CASSLNPGARTNYGYTF
>TRBV6-4
CASSMDRNTGELFF
>TRBV3-1/TRBV3-2
CASSQGGGVYGYTF
>TRBV30
CAWRQGSYTEAFF
>TRBV11-3
CASSLEGLAGYNEQFF
>TRBV28
CASTGAGPRGTGELFF
>TRBV5-1
CASSAGTENTEAFF
>TRBV25-1
CASSEGRVAGQETQYF
>TRBV11-2
CASSLQGLQQETQYF
>TRBV10-3
CAISDAAGRGNTEAFF
>TRBV7-8
CASSLAWSPNEKLFF
>TRBV19
CASQRAIGGYGYTF
>TRBV2
CASSKGGGAYNEQFF
>TRBV14
CASSFLAGATDTQYF
>TRBV29-1
CSGGRGPPTDTQYF